This T cell receptor (beta chain) originates from a study of PD-L1 blockade in urothelial cancer. On the study more broadly: The analyses of blood took place 3 weeks (second dose) and 6 weeks after treatment start. Blood gave a median about 140,000 T cells.

This clone occurred once. Antigen specificity is unknown. The germline CDR1 and CDR2 sequences are SGHRS and YFSETQ. This CDR3 spans 16 amino acids. With V trimmed by 5 bases and J by 10 bases, 16 bases remained unmatched. General study points: Greater 3-week expansion of tumor-associated blood clones was recorded for durable-benefit patients.

For each patient, 1 to 8 samples were obtained, pretreatment and on-treatment. TCRdb's copy holds only in-frame clones and misses some; the assay was immunoSEQ multiplex PCR. The table lists about 88,000 clones, roughly nine tenths of them singletons. The source of this sequence is a man aged 55 to 70 with urothelial cancer. The V call is TRBV5-1, the J call TRBJ2-1; TRBD1 matches at 9 bases. Source: PBMCs, taken around atezolizumab (anti-PD-L1) treatment. CDR3 nucleotide sequence: TGCGCCAGCAGGAAAACCGGGACAGGGAAGCTACAGGAGCAGTTCTTC. This encodes CASRKTGTGKLQEQFF.